This TCR beta chain was identified during a study of shared clonotypes between healthy human individuals. Clones were sequenced by immunoSEQ multiplex PCR, and TCRdb holds only the in-frame ones, with some missing. The sample lists 2.5 million or so clones, just over 90% seen once, with roughly 0.13% in the top ten. The ends were cut back, 6 bases at V and 0 bases at J, with 6 bases in the middle. This CDR3 has 13 residues. Germline values: CDR1 MNHEY, CDR2 SVGAGI. Input material: naive CD4+ T cells sorted from blood. As to subset: CD45RA+ positively selected. The rearrangement uses TRBV6-5 and TRBJ1-5, with unresolved D. This sequence was found in a man aged 18 to 30 in good health. The DNA of the CDR3 is TGTGCCAGCAGACGGATTAGCAATCAGCCCCAGCATTTT. It encodes CASRRISNQPQHF.